The 27 T cell receptor beta chains in this list originate from one sample, sequenced in a study of OX40 agonist ivuxolimab in advanced cancers. Library construction relied on the immunoSEQ multiplex PCR assay. In its TCRdb copy, this immuneACCESS table keeps in-frame sequences only and misses some clones. Where compared with another copy, unresolved V genes explain less than half of these, and the others have no known cause. This sample is represented by around 94,000 clones; around nine tenths of them were singletons. About 0.81% of the sample lies in the top ten. The sample was CD4+ or CD8+ T cells sorted from blood, taken in a trial of the OX40 agonist ivuxolimab. These TCRs come from an adult with an advanced solid tumor such as melanoma, head and neck, liver or kidney cancer.

This sequence joins TRBV15 and TRBJ2-4; 7 positions agree with TRBD2. Per the germline V gene, CDR1 is LNHNV and CDR2 is YYDKDF (reference sequence). The ends lost 1 base at V and 0 bases at J; junction bases unmatched: 3. This CDR3 region has 16 residues. CDR3: CATSRVRGVAKNIQYF. CDR3 sequence (DNA): TGTGCCACCAGCAGAGTTCGGGGGGTAGCCAAAAACATTCAGTACTTC.

This clone was observed once. The rearrangement links TRBV2 to TRBJ1-2, with a tentative D call TRBD1 (5 bases). Germline V gives CDR1 SNHLY, CDR2 FYNNEI. The CDR3 runs to 16 residues. Trimming pared 2 bases from V and 6 bases from J, leaving 19 bases between. CDR3 region: CASSESRADSRNGYTF. In DNA, the CDR3 is TGTGCCAGCAGTGAATCCCGAGCAGACAGTCGCAATGGCTACACCTTC.

V usage is TRBV7-2 and J usage is TRBJ2-5; D is perhaps TRBD1 or TRBD2 (5 bases each). This CDR3 is built from 14 residues. V was clipped by 4 bases and J by 1 base, with 10 bases between them. The germline gives CDR1 SGHTA, CDR2 FQGNSA. The CDR3 region is CASSSLGVQETQYF. CDR3 bases: TGTGCCAGCAGCTCCCTGGGGGTCCAAGAGACCCAGTACTTC.

J is TRBJ2-7 and V is TRBV6-5; the D is unclear. V lost 2 bases and J lost 5, with 16 bases in between. Looked up from germline, CDR1 is MNHEY and CDR2 is SVGAGI. The CDR3 is 15 amino acids. The CDR3 DNA reads TGTGCCAGCAGTTACGACCCAGGTAAAGACCACGAGCAGTACTTC. As protein: CASSYDPGKDHEQYF.

This rearrangement joins TRBV5-4 to TRBJ2-7; the D gene could be TRBD1 or TRBD2 (5 bases each). The CDR3 loop spans 14 amino acids. V lost 7 bases, J lost 0 bases, and 14 bases lay in between. CDR1 is SGHNT and CDR2 is YYREEE in the germline V gene (reference sequence). CDR3 nucleotides: TGTGCCAGCTCGGGGACCCCGAGCTCCTACGAGCAGTACTTC. This gives the protein CASSGTPSSYEQYF.

The chain is built from TRBV10-3 and TRBJ2-2; D is uncertain. The V end lost 5 bases, the J end lost 5 bases, and 24 bases lay between the germline ends. Germline lookup yields CDR1 ENHRY and CDR2 SYGVKD. This CDR3 spans 18 amino acids. The CDR3 DNA sequence: TGTGCCATCAGTCCTACTAATACCGGACCCGTCTGGACCGGGGAGCTGTTTTTT. Translation: CAISPTNTGPVWTGELFF.

The chain has TRBV5-1 and TRBJ2-1; the match to TRBD1 covers 7 bases. In germline, CDR1 is SGHRS, CDR2 YFSETQ. The CDR3 length is 15 residues. Trimming cost V 7 bases and J 2 bases; bases outside gene matches: 9. This CDR3 reads CASLLGTATYNEQFF. The CDR3 nucleotides read TGCGCCAGCCTGCTTGGGACAGCGACCTACAATGAGCAGTTCTTC.

J is TRBJ2-1 and V is TRBV7-2, with 15 positions matching TRBD2. Trimming took 7 bases from V and 11 from J; bases not matched to a gene: 12. This CDR3 contains 16 residues. From germline, CDR1 is SGHTA and CDR2 FQGNSA. In DNA form, the CDR3 reads TGTGCCAGCACCTGGGCGGGACTAGCGGGAGGATCCAAGCAGTTCTTC. Translation: CASTWAGLAGGSKQFF.

The J gene is TRBJ2-2, the V gene TRBV14; the match to TRBD1 covers 8 bases. V was clipped by 4 bases and J by 5 bases; unmatched bases: 6. Germline V lookup: CDR1 SGHDN, CDR2 FVKESK. The CDR3 covers 15 residues. The DNA of the CDR3 is TGTGCCAGCAGCCGAGGACAGGGATGGACCGGGGAGCTGTTTTTT. Translating it yields CASSRGQGWTGELFF.

This clone is a singleton in its sample. The rearrangement uses TRBV18 and TRBJ2-5; possible D gene TRBD2, 5 bases. CDR1 is KGHSH, CDR2 LQKENI, per germline. This CDR3 spans 13 amino acids. V dropped 8 bases and J dropped 2 bases, with 12 bases sitting between them. As DNA, the CDR3 is TGTGCCAGCGCGAGGGAGAATCAAGAGACCCAGTACTTC. It encodes CASARENQETQYF.

This clone was recorded only once. The CDR3 loop is CASSRGGRDNEQFF. The CDR3 nucleotides are TGTGCCAGCAGCCGAGGGGGCCGCGACAATGAGCAGTTCTTC. This chain links TRBV11-2 with TRBJ2-1; 7 bases align to TRBD1. Germline trimming cut 5 bases from V and 5 bases from J; bases unmatched to any gene: 6. Germline values: CDR1 SGHAT, CDR2 FQNNGV. The CDR3 totals 14 residues.

The chain combines TRBV29-1 with TRBJ2-5; the D is unclear. Germline values: CDR1 SQVTM, CDR2 ANQGSEA. The V end lost 6 bases, the J end lost 2 bases, and 19 bases lay between the germline ends. The CDR3 covers 15 residues. The CDR3 nucleotides are TGCAGCGTCCGACCCGGCAGCCCCCGTCAAGAGACCCAGTACTTC. Its translation is CSVRPGSPRQETQYF.

V usage is TRBV27 and J usage is TRBJ2-3; TRBD2 might be the D (5 bases). V was clipped by 6 bases and J by 6 bases, with 13 bases between them. Germline lookup yields CDR1 MNHEY and CDR2 SMNVEV (reference sequence). The CDR3 contains 13 residues. Here the CDR3 reads CASRPGGKDTQYF. Written as DNA, the CDR3 is TGTGCCAGCAGGCCAGGAGGAAAGGATACGCAGTATTTT.

This CDR3 is CASSDSGTSTDTQYF. In nucleotides, the CDR3 is TGTGCCAGCAGCGATAGCGGTACTAGCACAGATACGCAGTATTTT. This chain links TRBV9 with TRBJ2-3, with D possibly being TRBD2 (6 bases). The CDR3 length is 15 residues. Trimming shortened V by 3 bases and J by 0 bases, and 11 bases separated the two germline ends. Germline CDR1 reads SGDLS; CDR2 reads YYNGEE.

The chain links TRBV5-4 to TRBJ1-1; D gene ambiguous. The CDR3 length is 15 residues. CDR1 and CDR2 from the germline V gene are SGHNT and YYREEE (reference sequence). Trimming stripped 0 bases from V and 3 bases from J, with 12 bases between. CDR3: CASSLGVGRYTEAFF. The CDR3 DNA sequence: TGTGCCAGCAGCTTGGGCGTCGGGCGGTACACTGAAGCTTTCTTT.

The CDR3 loop reads CASSPPRTGANYGYTF. The CDR3, as DNA: TGTGCCAGCTCACCACCGAGGACAGGGGCTAACTATGGCTACACCTTC. V is TRBV18 and J is TRBJ1-2, with TRBD1 identical over 9 bases. The CDR3 has 16 amino acids. The V gene's germline CDR1 is KGHSH and CDR2 LQKENI. J lost 0 bases, V lost 0 bases, and 2 bases had no gene match.

The chain joins TRBV7-2 to TRBJ2-2; 11 bases line up with TRBD2. Germline CDR1 SGHTA, CDR2 FQGNSA. Unmatched junction bases numbered 7, after V lost 5 bases and J lost 2 bases. This CDR3 has 17 amino acids. The CDR3 coding sequence is TGTGCCAGCAGCATAACGGGACTAGCGGTAAACACCGGGGAGCTGTTTTTT. Its protein is CASSITGLAVNTGELFF. The whole variable domain, filled in from reference TRBV7-2 and TRBJ2-2, reads GAGVSQSPSNKVTEKGKDVELRCDPISGHTALYWYRQSLGQGLEFLIYFQGNSAPDKSGLPSDRFSAERTGGSVSTLTIQRTQQEDSAVYLCASSITGLAVNTGELFFGEGSRLTVL.

This chain connects TRBV28 to TRBJ1-6; 8 bases align to TRBD1. With V trimmed by 5 bases and J by 5 bases, 8 bases remained unmatched. The germline CDR1 and CDR2 sequences are MDHEN and SYDVKM. This CDR3 is 16 amino acids long. CDR3 loop: CASSKAWTGNNSPLHF. The CDR3 DNA follows: TGTGCCAGCAGTAAAGCGTGGACAGGGAATAATTCACCCCTCCACTTT.

This clone has only a few counts. The germline gene is not matched at one end of the junction; a read error may be the cause. The rearrangement uses TRBV2 and TRBJ2-7, with 7 bases matching TRBD1. The CDR3 has 11 amino acids. Germline V gene data show CDR1 as SNHLY and CDR2 as FYNNEI. The DNA for the CDR3 is TGTGCCAGCAGCTCGTACCGGGACAGTAGCTTC. This encodes CASSSYRDSSF.

The chain links TRBV7-9 to TRBJ1-2; 7 bases align to TRBD1. This CDR3 is 16 amino acids long. Trimming at V came to 4 bases and at J to 2 bases, leaving 10 bases not matched to a gene. Per germline, CDR1 SEHNR and CDR2 FQNEAQ (reference sequence). CDR3: CASSYPQGLLNYGYTF. Written as DNA, the CDR3 is TGTGCCAGCAGCTATCCACAGGGGCTTCTAAACTATGGCTACACCTTC. The complete variable domain, with remaining parts taken from reference TRBV7-9 and TRBJ1-2, reads DTGVSQNPRHKITKRGQNVTFRCDPISEHNRLYWYRQTLGQGPEFLTYFQNEAQLEKSRLLSDRFSAERPKGSFSTLEIQRTEQGDSAMYLCASSYPQGLLNYGYTFGSGTRLTVV.

The chain links TRBV7-2 to TRBJ2-3; the match to TRBD2 covers 11 bases. CDR1 is SGHTA, CDR2 FQGNSA, per germline. V lost 5 bases to trimming and J lost 0 bases; unmatched junction nucleotides: 7. This CDR3 contains 17 residues. The CDR3 is CASSRLLAGGSTDTQYF. For the CDR3, the DNA is TGTGCCAGCAGCCGCCTCCTAGCGGGAGGTAGCACAGATACGCAGTATTTT.

This rearrangement joins TRBV19 to TRBJ2-4; D is unresolved. V lost 3 bases, J lost 5 bases, and 14 bases lay in between. Germline V gene sequence: CDR1 LNHDA, CDR2 SQIVND (reference sequence). This CDR3 contains 15 residues. The DNA for the CDR3 is TGTGCCAGTAGTATTTCCGGGTCCAGAGAAAACATTCAGTACTTC. Protein sequence: CASSISGSRENIQYF.

The chain has TRBV19 and TRBJ2-5; maybe TRBD1 (5 bases). Germline V CDR1 and CDR2: LNHDA, SQIVND (reference sequence). The CDR3 is 13 residues long. Trimming stripped 3 bases from V and 4 bases from J, with 9 bases between. This CDR3 reads CASSMQGIETQYF. The CDR3 DNA sequence: TGTGCCAGTAGTATGCAGGGAATAGAGACCCAGTACTTC.

This clone was observed once. The chain has TRBV30 and TRBJ2-1; TRBD2 is a possible D gene (7 bases). In germline, CDR1 is GTSNPN, CDR2 SVGIG (reference sequence). V gave up 5 bases and J gave up 10 bases, with 21 bases separating them. The CDR3 has 14 amino acids. The CDR3 DNA follows: TGTGCCTGGGCTACAGGGCGGGAGTTGGACGAGCAGTTCTTC. Its translation: CAWATGRELDEQFF.

In DNA, the CDR3 is TGTGCCAGCAGCTTAGACAAGACTAGCGGGAGCGAGCAGTACTTC. Its protein is CASSLDKTSGSEQYF. The gene calls are TRBV7-9 and TRBJ2-7, with 12 bases fitting TRBD2. The CDR3 is made up of 15 amino acids. J gave up 6 bases and V 1 base, and 4 bases lay outside the gene matches. The V gene's germline CDR1 is SEHNR and CDR2 FQNEAQ (reference sequence).

The rearrangement joins TRBV19 to TRBJ1-6, with 7 bases aligning to TRBD1. This CDR3 region has 15 residues. V was clipped by 1 base and J by 6 bases; unmatched bases: 3. Per the germline V gene, CDR1 is LNHDA and CDR2 is SQIVND (reference sequence). The CDR3, as DNA: TGTGCCAGTAGTATAGGGGGGGACAGTAATTCACCCCTCCACTTT. This encodes CASSIGGDSNSPLHF. Combining the CDR3 with reference TRBV19 and TRBJ1-6 gives the whole variable domain DGGITQSPKYLFRKEGQNVTLSCEQNLNHDAMYWYRQDPGQGLRLIYYSQIVNDFQKGDIAEGYSVSREKKESFPLTVTSAQKNPTAFYLCASSIGGDSNSPLHFGNGTRLTVT.

The chain links TRBV5-6 to TRBJ2-7; 13 bases are a match to TRBD2. CDR1 is SGHDT, CDR2 YYEEEE, per germline. J gave up 6 bases and V 3 bases, and 6 bases lay outside the gene matches. The CDR3 sequence is 15 residues long. In nucleotides, the CDR3 is TGTGCCAGCAGCTACGGACTAGCGGGAGCAGTCGAGCAGTACTTC. Residues: CASSYGLAGAVEQYF.